The 7 T cell receptor beta chains listed next were all sequenced from one sample in a study of response to subunit inactivated influenza vaccine. Each CDR3 protein is one row after TCRdb ran MiXCR on the RT-PCR reads. The sample consists of about 480,000 distinct CDR3 sequences, roughly 25% of them appearing once. This material consisted of CD4+ T cells sorted from PBMCs, taken roughly 5 days after vaccination. The receptors were sampled from a man over 45 who received an inactivated influenza vaccine.

The chain uses TRBV7-2 and TRBJ2-7; D uncertain. The germline CDR1 and CDR2 sequences are SGHTA and FQGNSA. There are 12 residues in the CDR3. V was cut by 5 bases and J by 4 bases, with 9 bases left in between. The CDR3 is CASSPPYYEQYF. The CDR3 region has the DNA TGTGCCAGCAGCCCGCCTTATTACGAGCAGTACTTC.

This rearrangement joins TRBV11-2 to TRBJ2-1; TRBD2 might be the D (6 bases). Between the trimmed V and J ends, which lost 1 base and 10 bases, there was a span of 23 bases. CDR1 is SGHAT and CDR2 is FQNNGV in the germline V gene. The length of the CDR3 is 17 residues. The CDR3 DNA is TGTGCCAGCAGCTTAGTAAGAGGCGGGAAACGGAAATGGGAGCAGTTCTTC. The encoded protein is CASSLVRGGKRKWEQFF. Drawing the rest from reference TRBV11-2 and TRBJ2-1, the complete variable domain is EAGVAQSPRYKIIEKRQSVAFWCNPISGHATLYWYQQILGQGPKLLIQFQNNGVVDDSQLPKDRFSAERLKGVDSTLKIQPAKLEDSAVYLCASSLVRGGKRKWEQFFGPGTRLTVL.

This clonotype was observed a few times. The chain carries TRBV3-1 and TRBJ1-4, with D possibly TRBD1 on 5 matching bases. The CDR3 has 15 residues. Deletions cut 7 bases from V and 7 bases from J, with 19 bases between. Germline assignment: CDR1 LGHDT and CDR2 YNNKEL (reference sequence). The CDR3 DNA is TGTGCCAGCACCCAGGGAGAGGGACCAGGTGAAAAACTGTTTTTT. It specifies CASTQGEGPGEKLFF.

This chain connects TRBV6-2 or TRBV6-3 to TRBJ2-3; D call uncertain. Deletions cut 7 bases from V and 4 bases from J, with 12 bases between. CDR1 and CDR2 from the germline V gene are MNHEY and SVGEGT. The CDR3 has 13 amino acids. DNA for the CDR3: TGTGCCAGCAACGACCCTGGCCCAGATACGCAGTATTTT. This sequence encodes CASNDPGPDTQYF.

The V and J genes are TRBV6-5 and TRBJ1-6; no clear D. Looked up from germline, CDR1 is MNHEY and CDR2 is SVGAGI. V lost 2 bases and J 9 bases, leaving 11 bases between the germline ends. This CDR3 spans 14 amino acids. The DNA of the CDR3 is TGTGCCAGCAGTTACGGGGAACTGGGTTCACCCCTCCACTTT. It translates to CASSYGELGSPLHF.

A remark on this clonotype: At one end, the junction sequence differs from germline, possibly due to a read error. The rearrangement uses TRBV29-1 and TRBJ1-1, with D possibly being TRBD1 (6 bases). CDR3 length: 13 amino acids. Germline V CDR1 and CDR2: SQVTM, ANQGSEA. The CDR3 nucleotides are TGCAGCGTGGTGGCCTTGAGGGACACTGAAGCCTTCTTT. Protein product: CSVVALRDTEAFF.

The rearrangement links TRBV15 to TRBJ2-2, with D possibly called TRBD1 or TRBD2 (6 bases each). Trimming removed 0 bases at V and 6 bases at J, with 11 bases between. The CDR3 runs to 15 residues. In germline, CDR1 is LNHNV, CDR2 YYDKDF (reference sequence). The CDR3 reads CATSRDLGGPGELFF. CDR3 in DNA: TGTGCCACCAGCAGAGATCTGGGGGGCCCCGGGGAGCTGTTTTTT.